This is a list of T cell receptor beta chains from one sample in a study of blood T cell repertoires in COVID-19. Here immunoSEQ multiplex PCR was the method, and the copy in TCRdb shows in-frame clones only, minus some. Of about 400,000 clones listed, roughly 89% are singletons. The sequenced sample consisted of PBMCs or T cells enriched from blood (not recorded which). Receptor source: a woman in her twenties or thirties who had recovered from COVID-19. The CDR3 runs from the conserved cysteine through the conserved F or W. The order of the fields is D gene, V gene, clone size, J gene, CDR3 DNA, CDR3 protein. The D gene is left open where the match is weak. Clone sizes are given selectively: once, few, many, or a class where the clone is expanded.

D: NA
V: TRBV5-1
size: NA
J: TRBJ2-2
DNA: TGCGCCAGCAGCTTGGACGGGAGCAAACAGGTCACCGGGGAGCTGTTTTTT
CDR3: CASSLDGSKQVTGELFF

D: TRBD2
V: TRBV10-1
size: few
J: TRBJ2-7
DNA: TGCGCCAGCAGTGAGTCAGCGGGAGGGTTAGACGAGCAGTACTTC
CDR3: CASSESAGGLDEQYF

D: TRBD2
V: TRBV15
size: few
J: TRBJ2-7
DNA: TGTGCCACCAGCCGGGGGGGCTACGAGCAGTACTTC
CDR3: CATSRGGYEQYF

D: NA
V: TRBV10-3
size: NA
J: TRBJ1-2
DNA: TGTGCCATCAGTAAACTACAAACCGGACAGCAAGGTTATGGCTACACCTTC
CDR3: CAISKLQTGQQGYGYTF

D: NA
V: TRBV2
size: NA
J: TRBJ1-6
DNA: TGTGCCAGCAGTGAAGAAGGGGGACGGCCTAATTCACCCCTCCACTTT
CDR3: CASSEEGGRPNSPLHF

D: NA
V: TRBV7-2
size: NA
J: TRBJ1-4
DNA: TGTGCCAGCAGCCGCAGGGCGACTAATGAAAAACTGTTTTTT
CDR3: CASSRRATNEKLFF

D: TRBD2
V: TRBV6-5
size: NA
J: TRBJ2-7
DNA: TGTGCCAGCACCGCGGGGCTAGCGGGAGGGTACGAGCAGTACTTC
CDR3: CASTAGLAGGYEQYF

D: TRBD2
V: TRBV28
size: NA
J: TRBJ2-7
DNA: TGTGCCAGCAGCCCCAGTCCCGGGACTAGCGGGTTACCCTACGAGCAGTACTTC
CDR3: CASSPSPGTSGLPYEQYF

D: NA
V: TRBV7-9
size: NA
J: TRBJ1-1
DNA: TGTGCCAGCAGCGAGTACAGGGATGTGAACACTGAAGCTTTCTTT
CDR3: CASSEYRDVNTEAFF

D: NA
V: TRBV2
size: NA
J: TRBJ2-2
DNA: TGTGCCAGCAGTGAAGGCCCGACAGGCGCGAACACCGGGGAGCTGTTTTTT
CDR3: CASSEGPTGANTGELFF

D: TRBD1
V: TRBV7-2
size: NA
J: TRBJ1-2
DNA: TGTGCCAGCAGCTTAGGGACAGGGAACTATGGCTACACCTTC
CDR3: CASSLGTGNYGYTF

D: NA
V: TRBV6-2/TRBV6-3
size: NA
J: TRBJ1-3
DNA: TGTGCCAGCAGCCGCGAAAGCTTCTCTGGAAACACCATATATTTT
CDR3: CASSRESFSGNTIYF

D: NA
V: TRBV27
size: NA
J: TRBJ2-3
DNA: TGTGCCAGCAGTTTAAAGAGGTCAGCTAGCACAGATACGCAGTATTTT
CDR3: CASSLKRSASTDTQYF

D: NA
V: TRBV5-1
size: NA
J: TRBJ2-1
DNA: TGCGCCAGCAGCTTCCCGACAAATGAGCAGTTCTTC
CDR3: CASSFPTNEQFF

D: NA
V: TRBV7-1
size: NA
J: TRBJ1-1
DNA: TGTGCCAGCAGCTCTCCCGGGACACCGGTAGAGGTGAGTTGGGTCAAGCGATGCACTGAAGCTTTCTTT
CDR3: CASSSPGTPVEVSWVKRCTEAFF

D: NA
V: TRBV5-1
size: once
J: TRBJ1-5
DNA: TGCGCCAGCAGCTTGGGGTCAGGGGTAAATCAGCCCCAGCATTTT
CDR3: CASSLGSGVNQPQHF